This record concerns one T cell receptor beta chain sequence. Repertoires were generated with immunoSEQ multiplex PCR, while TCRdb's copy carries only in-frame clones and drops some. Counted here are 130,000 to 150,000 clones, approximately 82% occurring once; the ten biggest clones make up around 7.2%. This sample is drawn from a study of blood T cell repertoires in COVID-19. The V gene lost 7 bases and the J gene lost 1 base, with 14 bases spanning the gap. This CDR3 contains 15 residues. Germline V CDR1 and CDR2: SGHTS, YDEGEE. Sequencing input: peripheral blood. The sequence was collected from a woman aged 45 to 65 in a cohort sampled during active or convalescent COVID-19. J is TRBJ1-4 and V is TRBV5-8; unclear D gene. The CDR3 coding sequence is TGTGCCAGCGCCGCGCGAGAAAAAACTAATGAAAAACTGTTTTTT. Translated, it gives CASAAREKTNEKLFF.